These 31 T cell receptor beta chains came from one sample sequenced in a study of blood T cell dynamics during melanoma immunotherapy. The time point: pre-treatment baseline. The repertoire was sequenced with immunoSEQ multiplex PCR; TCRdb's copy has only in-frame clones and lacks some. This sample has 15,000 to 20,000 clones, with roughly nine tenths found just once. Sequenced here: blood, sampled from a patient treated with checkpoint blockade. These receptors came from a human donor with melanoma.

This clone appeared once. V and J are TRBV19 and TRBJ1-1; tentative D call: TRBD1 (6 bases). The CDR3 is 14 amino acids. Per the germline V gene, CDR1 is LNHDA and CDR2 is SQIVND (reference sequence). V was pared by 3 bases and J by 1 base, with 9 bases between. This CDR3 reads CASSIDRRNTEAFF. In nucleotides, the CDR3 is TGTGCCAGTAGTATCGACAGGAGGAACACTGAAGCTTTCTTT. Combining the CDR3 with reference TRBV19 and TRBJ1-1 gives the whole variable domain DGGITQSPKYLFRKEGQNVTLSCEQNLNHDAMYWYRQDPGQGLRLIYYSQIVNDFQKGDIAEGYSVSREKKESFPLTVTSAQKNPTAFYLCASSIDRRNTEAFFGQGTRLTVV.

Note on this clone: One junction end disagrees with the germline gene, perhaps due to a read error. The genes are TRBV7-2 and TRBJ2-5, with a possible D match to TRBD1 (5 bases). The CDR3 runs to 15 residues. Germline V gene lookup returns CDR1 SGHTA and CDR2 FQGNSA. This CDR3 is CASSQDSGIQGTQYF. CDR3 bases: TGTGCCAGCAGCCAAGACTCAGGGATCCAAGGGACCCAGTACTTC.

The chain is built from TRBV15 and TRBJ2-7; 15 bases line up with TRBD2. CDR1 and CDR2 from the germline V gene are LNHNV and YYDKDF (reference sequence). Trimming took 1 base from V and 7 from J; bases not matched to a gene: 2. This CDR3 has 15 amino acids. Written as DNA, the CDR3 is TGTGCCACCAGCAGAGGGGGACTAGCGGGAGGTGAGCAGTACTTC. As protein: CATSRGGLAGGEQYF.

The V and J genes are TRBV6-1 and TRBJ1-6, with D tentatively TRBD1 (6 bases). The germline V gene has CDR1 MNHNS and CDR2 SASEGT. This CDR3 is 15 amino acids long. With 2 bases removed from V and 10 bases from J, the gap between germline ends came to 15 bases. CDR3 coding DNA: TGTGCCAGCAGTGAACGGCAGGGGCCCGGATCACCCCTCCACTTT. Its translation: CASSERQGPGSPLHF.

The chain uses TRBV6-6 and TRBJ2-7, with TRBD1 as a possible D gene (5 bases). Germline values: CDR1 MNHNY, CDR2 SVGAGI (reference sequence). V was trimmed by 2 bases and J by 6 bases, leaving 11 bases between them. CDR3 length: 13 amino acids. Here the CDR3 reads CASSYAAGFEQYF. Written as DNA, the CDR3 is TGTGCCAGCAGTTACGCGGCAGGGTTCGAGCAGTACTTC.

J is TRBJ2-1 and V is TRBV11-2; a weak D match, TRBD2 (5 bases). CDR1 and CDR2 from the germline V gene are SGHAT and FQNNGV. The CDR3 has 13 residues. Trimming cost V 4 bases and J 4 bases, with 8 bases left between them. As DNA, the CDR3 is TGTGCCAGCAGCTCCACTAGGTACAATGAGCAGTTCTTC. Protein product: CASSSTRYNEQFF.

The count of this clone is one. The chain employs TRBV5-4 and TRBJ1-1; possible D gene TRBD1, 6 bases. This CDR3 is 14 amino acids long. V was cut by 4 bases and J by 1 base, with 11 bases left in between. The V gene's germline CDR1 is SGHNT and CDR2 YYREEE (reference sequence). The CDR3 loop is CASSTIGGNTEAFF. Written as DNA, the CDR3 is TGTGCCAGCAGCACCATAGGGGGGAACACTGAAGCTTTCTTT. The variable domain in full, with the rest retrieved from reference TRBV5-4 and TRBJ1-1, is ETGVTQSPTHLIKTRGQQVTLRCSSQSGHNTVSWYQQALGQGPQFIFQYYREEENGRGNFPPRFSGLQFPNYSSELNVNALELDDSALYLCASSTIGGNTEAFFGQGTRLTVV.

V gene TRBV7-9 combines with J gene TRBJ2-5; 8 nucleotides match TRBD1. The germline CDR1 and CDR2 sequences are SEHNR and FQNEAQ (reference sequence). The V and J ends lost 4 bases and 5 bases, in that order; junction bases with no gene match: 9. This CDR3 is built from 15 residues. CDR3 nucleotides: TGTGCCAGCAGCTGGACGACAGGGGAAGGGGAGACCCAGTACTTC. This translates into CASSWTTGEGETQYF.

V is TRBV6-5 and J is TRBJ1-1; D is undetermined. Trimming cost V 10 bases and J 0 bases, with 6 bases left between them. The CDR3 extends over 11 amino acids. In germline, CDR1 is MNHEY, CDR2 SVGAGI. The CDR3 loop is CATTVNTEAFF. CDR3 DNA sequence: TGTGCCACCACAGTGAACACTGAAGCTTTCTTT.

The V and J genes are TRBV4-3 and TRBJ2-7; possibly TRBD1 or TRBD2 for D (5 bases each). CDR3 length: 15 residues. V was pared by 4 bases and J by 2 bases, with 15 bases between. CDR1 LGHNA and CDR2 YSLEER come from the germline V gene. The CDR3 DNA sequence: TGCGCCAGCAGCCCGTTCCGGGACGGTCCCTACGAGCAGTACTTC. This sequence encodes CASSPFRDGPYEQYF.

The CDR3 region has the DNA TGTGCCAGCAGCGTGCCCGGGACAGGCTACTACGAGCAGTACTTC. Its protein product is CASSVPGTGYYEQYF. The J gene is TRBJ2-7, the V gene TRBV11-2; 8 nucleotides align to TRBD1. V lost 5 bases, J lost 3 bases, and 9 bases stayed unmatched. This CDR3 is 15 amino acids long. The germline gives CDR1 SGHAT, CDR2 FQNNGV.

A single count supports this clone. The chain links TRBV6-1 to TRBJ2-7; the D call may be TRBD1 or TRBD2 (5 bases each). Deletions cut 2 bases from V and 3 bases from J, with 8 bases between. Germline V gene data show CDR1 as MNHNS and CDR2 as SASEGT. CDR3 size: 13 residues. Written as DNA, the CDR3 is TGTGCCAGCAGTGAACGGGGCCTCTACGAGCAGTACTTC. As protein: CASSERGLYEQYF.

The V gene is TRBV10-2, the J gene TRBJ1-5; 11 positions agree with TRBD1. The CDR3 is 15 amino acids. The V segment lost 4 bases and the J segment 5 bases; nucleotides outside the gene matches: 4. The V gene's germline CDR1 is WSHSY and CDR2 SAAADI. The DNA for the CDR3 is TGCGCCAGCAGTGGGGGGGACAGGGGGTATCAGCCCCAGCATTTT. Amino acid sequence: CASSGGDRGYQPQHF.

The V call is TRBV18, the J call TRBJ2-3; 8 positions match TRBD1. Germline-derived CDR1 and CDR2 are KGHSH and LQKENI. The CDR3 runs to 15 residues. Unmatched junction bases numbered 8, after V lost 2 bases and J lost 7 bases. CDR3 bases: TGTGCCAGCTCACCAGTCTCCCAGGGGGCGAATACGCAGTATTTT. Amino acids: CASSPVSQGANTQYF.

CDR3 coding DNA: TGTGCTAGTGGTTTTCACCGGACAGGCCGATACTCTGGAAACACCATATATTTT. Encoded protein: CASGFHRTGRYSGNTIYF. This sequence joins TRBV12-5 and TRBJ1-3, with 7 positions matching TRBD1. V trimming: 3 bases; J trimming: 0 bases; junction bases outside the gene matches: 11. The V gene's germline CDR1 is LGHNT and CDR2 FRNRAP. The CDR3 has 18 amino acids.

CDR3 sequence (DNA): TGTGCCAGCATGCCAGGGATTGGTCCCACTGTGGGGTCCTACGAGCAGTACTTC. This gives the protein CASMPGIGPTVGSYEQYF. The rearrangement joins TRBV27 to TRBJ2-7; a possible D gene is TRBD1 (5 bases). The CDR3 totals 18 residues. The V gene's germline CDR1 is MNHEY and CDR2 SMNVEV (reference sequence). Trimming cost V 7 bases and J 1 base, with 26 bases left between them.

This chain connects TRBV5-1 to TRBJ2-3; 7 nucleotides match TRBD1. The germline V gene has CDR1 SGHRS and CDR2 YFSETQ. With 4 bases clipped from V and 2 bases from J, the junction kept 7 bases outside the gene matches. The CDR3 sequence is 15 residues long. CDR3 residues: CASSPGQTYTDTQYF. CDR3 DNA sequence: TGCGCCAGCAGCCCGGGACAGACCTACACAGATACGCAGTATTTT.

The J gene is TRBJ1-5, the V gene TRBV27, with 9 bases matching TRBD1. V shed 3 bases, J shed 2 bases, and the junction held 8 bases outside the gene matches. The CDR3 is made up of 17 amino acids. Germline CDR1 is MNHEY and CDR2 is SMNVEV (reference sequence). The CDR3 loop reads CASSFMARTGGNQPQHF. For the CDR3, the DNA is TGTGCCAGCAGTTTCATGGCACGGACAGGGGGCAATCAGCCCCAGCATTTT.

V gene TRBV2 combines with J gene TRBJ2-3, with 10 nucleotides matching TRBD2. The CDR3 loop spans 15 amino acids. Germline V gives CDR1 SNHLY, CDR2 FYNNEI. V shed 6 bases, J shed 0 bases, and the junction held 3 bases outside the gene matches. This CDR3 reads CASSQTSGSTDTQYF. The CDR3 bases are TGTGCCAGCAGCCAGACTAGCGGGAGCACAGATACGCAGTATTTT.

V usage is TRBV11-3 and J usage is TRBJ1-2, with a weak D call TRBD1 (6 bases). The CDR3 length is 14 residues. The V gene lost 0 bases and the J gene lost 7 bases, with 12 bases spanning the gap. Germline CDR1 and CDR2: SGHNT and YENEEA. The CDR3 is CASSLDISGAGYTF. CDR3 in DNA: TGTGCCAGCAGCTTAGATATTTCAGGGGCTGGCTACACCTTC.

The V and J genes are TRBV30 and TRBJ2-7, with a possible D match to TRBD1 (6 bases). The CDR3 has 13 residues. Deletions cut 5 bases from V and 2 bases from J, with 13 bases between. Germline V gene data show CDR1 as GTSNPN and CDR2 as SVGIG (reference sequence). CDR3 coding DNA: TGTGCCTGGGCTCAGGGGCCCCCCTACGAGCAGTACTTC. Its protein product is CAWAQGPPYEQYF.

The V and J genes are TRBV7-2 and TRBJ2-3; D not resolved. V lost 1 base, J lost 2 bases, and 10 bases lay in between. This CDR3 comprises 15 residues. Germline V CDR1 and CDR2: SGHTA, FQGNSA. CDR3 protein: CASSLVGQATDTQYF. The DNA of the CDR3 is TGTGCCAGCAGCTTAGTTGGGCAGGCCACAGATACGCAGTATTTT.

The chain links TRBV7-9 to TRBJ1-1, with a possible D match to TRBD1 (5 bases). CDR3 length: 14 residues. CDR1 is SEHNR and CDR2 is FQNEAQ in the germline V gene (reference sequence). V lost 3 bases to trimming and J lost 0 bases, with 8 bases between them. For the CDR3, the DNA is TGTGCCAGCAGCTTCTCAGGGTTGAACACTGAAGCTTTCTTT. Amino acid sequence: CASSFSGLNTEAFF.

The chain couples TRBV14 to TRBJ1-5; 11 nucleotides align to TRBD1. Germline V gives CDR1 SGHDN, CDR2 FVKESK. There are 14 residues in the CDR3. V was clipped by 1 base and J by 9 bases; unmatched bases: 2. The CDR3 DNA reads as TGTGCCAGCAGCCAAGGGACAGGGGGCATGCCCCAGCATTTT. This gives the protein CASSQGTGGMPQHF.

The J gene is TRBJ1-1, the V gene TRBV5-1, with TRBD1 as a possible D gene (5 bases). The V end was cut by 0 bases, the J end by 0 bases, with 6 bases between. Germline V gene data show CDR1 as SGHRS and CDR2 as YFSETQ. This CDR3 has 14 residues. The CDR3 nucleotides read TGCGCCAGCAGCTTGGCAGGGATGAACACTGAAGCTTTCTTT. Its protein is CASSLAGMNTEAFF.

The CDR3 is CASSPRTGSPYEQYF. CDR3 DNA: TGTGCCAGCAGCCCCAGGACAGGGAGTCCCTACGAGCAGTACTTC. The chain has TRBV7-9 and TRBJ2-7, with 8 bases identical to TRBD1. Trimming removed 5 bases from V and 2 bases from J; junction bases left unmatched: 8. Germline loops: CDR1 SEHNR, CDR2 FQNEAQ (reference sequence). The CDR3 is 15 amino acids.

The V gene is TRBV5-4, the J gene TRBJ1-1; perhaps TRBD1 as D (5 bases). CDR3 length: 15 amino acids. Trimming left V 5 bases short and J 0 bases short, with 14 bases between. The germline CDR1 and CDR2 sequences are SGHNT and YYREEE (reference sequence). Here the CDR3 DNA reads TGTGCCAGCAGTCGGGACGGACTCATGAACACTGAAGCTTTCTTT. Translating it yields CASSRDGLMNTEAFF. Full variable domain (missing parts from reference TRBV5-4 and TRBJ1-1): ETGVTQSPTHLIKTRGQQVTLRCSSQSGHNTVSWYQQALGQGPQFIFQYYREEENGRGNFPPRFSGLQFPNYSSELNVNALELDDSALYLCASSRDGLMNTEAFFGQGTRLTVV.

The chain is built from TRBV7-9 and TRBJ1-2, with unresolved D. The CDR3 contains 15 residues. Germline lookup yields CDR1 SEHNR and CDR2 FQNEAQ (reference sequence). V was pared by 1 base and J by 4 bases, with 13 bases between. CDR3 bases: TGTGCCAGCAGCTTAGAGACTCCTCCTGGCTATGGCTACACCTTC. As protein: CASSLETPPGYGYTF. The full variable domain, in which reference TRBV7-9 and TRBJ1-2 provide the parts outside the CDR3, is DTGVSQNPRHKITKRGQNVTFRCDPISEHNRLYWYRQTLGQGPEFLTYFQNEAQLEKSRLLSDRFSAERPKGSFSTLEIQRTEQGDSAMYLCASSLETPPGYGYTFGSGTRLTVV.

This chain links TRBV5-8 with TRBJ1-2, with D unresolved. V lost 0 bases and J 3 bases, leaving 6 bases between the germline ends. Germline assignment: CDR1 SGHTS and CDR2 YDEGEE. The CDR3 runs 13 residues. The CDR3 DNA reads as TGTGCCAGCAGCTTGGGGATATACTATGGCTACACCTTC. As protein: CASSLGIYYGYTF. The whole variable domain, remainder taken from reference TRBV5-8 and TRBJ1-2, is EAGVTQSPTHLIKTRGQQATLRCSPISGHTSVYWYQQALGLGLQFLLWYDEGEERNRGNFPPRFSGRQFPNYSSELNVNALELEDSALYLCASSLGIYYGYTFGSGTRLTVV.

The chain links TRBV2 to TRBJ1-3; D ambiguous. Germline V CDR1 and CDR2: SNHLY, FYNNEI. CDR3 length: 16 residues. Trimming pared 2 bases from V and 0 bases from J, leaving 11 bases between. The CDR3 here is CASSEKGMSSGNTIYF. The DNA for the CDR3 is TGTGCCAGCAGTGAAAAGGGCATGAGCTCTGGAAACACCATATATTTT.

This chain uses TRBV5-1 with TRBJ2-3, with a weak D call TRBD2 (5 bases). The CDR3 runs 15 residues. Germline CDR1 SGHRS, CDR2 YFSETQ. Deletions cut 1 base from V and 5 bases from J, with 14 bases between. CDR3 protein: CASSLSPPSLDTQYF. The CDR3 bases are TGCGCCAGCAGCTTGTCTCCCCCTAGCCTAGATACGCAGTATTTT.